This TCR beta chain originates from a study of T-cell memory formation after mild COVID-19. Study outcomes and limitations: Some clones that responded were present in memory (sampled pre-infection), which suggests cross-reactive memory joined. The second-wave clones peaking on day 37 were not confirmed as SARS-CoV-2-specific. From day 15 to 85, contracting clones were balanced between CD4 and CD8, whereas later expanders leaned toward CD4+.

From 5'RACE with constant-segment primers came TCR alpha and TCR beta cDNA libraries that carried sample barcodes and UMIs. TCRdb passed the 5' RACE reads through MiXCR, listing each CDR3 protein once. The data hold about 350,000 distinct CDR3 sequences, with roughly an eighth observed a single time. Trimming stripped 5 bases from V and 2 bases from J, with 13 bases between. The CDR3 runs 15 residues. Germline V gene data show CDR1 as SGHTA and CDR2 as FQGNSA. Concerning this clonotype itself: The antigen remains unidentified.

This receptor was identified in a man between 18 and 29 years old who had mild COVID-19 (a few samples of this study predate the infection). Cell type and time point are not known. The sequencing input was PBMCs or a T cell subset sorted from them (not recorded which). The V and J genes are TRBV7-2 and TRBJ2-1, with D tentatively TRBD1 or TRBD2 (5 bases each). The CDR3 region has the DNA TGTGCCAGCAGCCCCCGGTGGGACCCCTACAATGAGCAGTTCTTC. It encodes CASSPRWDPYNEQFF.